The clone carrying this T cell receptor (beta chain) has at least ten counts. The data were obtained in a study of human T cells and chemical hapten exposure. As handled by the study authors: Sequenced samples showed a median of roughly 99,000 TCRs each, with counts running from roughly 23,000 to 700,000. TCRdb used MiXCR to reprocess the RACE reads, holding one entry per CDR3 protein. In this record, the V and J calls reflect TCRdb's handling and not the investigators' own analysis. This table has about 100,000 distinct CDR3 sequences, roughly an eighth appearing once. Time point given: patch test 2, 6 weeks after DPC sensitization. The treatment: therapeutic diphenylcyclopropenone sensitization with weekly scalp DPC. Germline CDR1 is LNHDA and CDR2 is SQIVND (reference sequence). CDR3 length equals 14 residues. J gave up 4 bases and V 5 bases, and 5 bases lay outside the gene matches.

This material consisted of whole blood, taken in connection with sensitization to the hapten diphenylcyclopropenone (DPC). This receptor was identified in a woman aged 40 to 49 with alopecia areata. Some clones in this sample may be carry-over from other donors' samples. The chain uses TRBV19 and TRBJ2-1; TRBD1 aligns across 7 bases. The CDR3 sequence is CASSPRTGYNEQFF. In DNA form, the CDR3 reads TGTGCCAGTAGTCCGCGGACAGGATACAATGAGCAGTTCTTC.